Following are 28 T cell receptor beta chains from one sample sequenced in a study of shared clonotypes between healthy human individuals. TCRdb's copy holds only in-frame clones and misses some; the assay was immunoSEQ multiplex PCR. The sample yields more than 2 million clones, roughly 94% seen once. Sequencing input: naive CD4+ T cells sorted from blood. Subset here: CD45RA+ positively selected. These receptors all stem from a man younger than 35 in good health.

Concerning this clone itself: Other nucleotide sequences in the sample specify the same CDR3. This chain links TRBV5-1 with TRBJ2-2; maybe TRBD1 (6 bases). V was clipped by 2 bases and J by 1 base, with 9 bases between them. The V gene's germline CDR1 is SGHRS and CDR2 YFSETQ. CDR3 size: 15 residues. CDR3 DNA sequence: TGCGCCAGCAGCTTCCAAGGGGGGAACACCGGGGAGCTGTTTTTT. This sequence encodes CASSFQGGNTGELFF.

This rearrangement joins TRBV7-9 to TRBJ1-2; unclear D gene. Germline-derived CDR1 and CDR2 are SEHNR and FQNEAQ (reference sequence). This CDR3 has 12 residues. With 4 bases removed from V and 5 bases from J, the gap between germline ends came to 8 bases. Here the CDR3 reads CASSSDFYGYTF. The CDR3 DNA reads TGTGCCAGCAGCTCGGACTTTTATGGCTACACCTTC.

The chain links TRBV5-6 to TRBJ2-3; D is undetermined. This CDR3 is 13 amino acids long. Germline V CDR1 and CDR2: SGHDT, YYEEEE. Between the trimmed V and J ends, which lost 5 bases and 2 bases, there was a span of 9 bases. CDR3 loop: CASSTLFTDTQYF. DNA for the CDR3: TGTGCCAGCAGTACCCTTTTCACAGATACGCAGTATTTT.

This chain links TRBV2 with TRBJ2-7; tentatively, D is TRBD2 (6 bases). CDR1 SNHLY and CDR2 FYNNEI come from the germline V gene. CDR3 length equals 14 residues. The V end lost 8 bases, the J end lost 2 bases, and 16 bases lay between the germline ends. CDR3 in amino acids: CASWDPGLTYEQYF. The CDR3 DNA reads TGTGCCAGCTGGGACCCGGGACTTACCTACGAGCAGTACTTC. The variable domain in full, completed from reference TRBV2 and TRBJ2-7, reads EPEVTQTPSHQVTQMGQEVILRCVPISNHLYFYWYRQILGQKVEFLVSFYNNEISEKSEIFDDQFSVERPDGSNFTLKIRSTKLEDSAMYFCASWDPGLTYEQYFGPGTRLTVT.

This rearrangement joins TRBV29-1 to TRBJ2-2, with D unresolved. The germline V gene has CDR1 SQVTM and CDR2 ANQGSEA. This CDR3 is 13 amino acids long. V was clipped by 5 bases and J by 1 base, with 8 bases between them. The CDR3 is CSVRVMNTGELFF. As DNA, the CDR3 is TGCAGCGTTAGAGTAATGAACACCGGGGAGCTGTTTTTT.

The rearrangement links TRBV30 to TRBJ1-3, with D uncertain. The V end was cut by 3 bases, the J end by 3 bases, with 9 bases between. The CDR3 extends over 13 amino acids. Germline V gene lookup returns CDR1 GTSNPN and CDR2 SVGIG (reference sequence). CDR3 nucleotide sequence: TGTGCCTGGAGGAGGTCGGGTGGAAACACCATATATTTT. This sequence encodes CAWRRSGGNTIYF. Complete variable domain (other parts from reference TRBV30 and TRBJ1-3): SQTIHQWPATLVQPVGSPLSLECTVEGTSNPNLYWYRQAAGRGLQLLFYSVGIGQISSEVPQNLSASRPQDRQFILSSKKLLLSDSGFYLCAWRRSGGNTIYFGEGSWLTVV.

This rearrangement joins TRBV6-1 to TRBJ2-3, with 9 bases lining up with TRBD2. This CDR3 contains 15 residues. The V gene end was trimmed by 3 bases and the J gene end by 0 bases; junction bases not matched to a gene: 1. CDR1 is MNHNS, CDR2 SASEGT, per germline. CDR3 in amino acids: CASSDSGGSTDTQYF. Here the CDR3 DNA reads TGTGCCAGCAGTGATAGCGGGGGAAGCACAGATACGCAGTATTTT.

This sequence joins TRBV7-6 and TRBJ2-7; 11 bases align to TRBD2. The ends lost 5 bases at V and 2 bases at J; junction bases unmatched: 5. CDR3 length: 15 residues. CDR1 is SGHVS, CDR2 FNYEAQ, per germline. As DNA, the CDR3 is TGTGCCAGCAGCCGAACTAGCGGGGGTGCCTACGAGCAGTACTTC. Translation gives CASSRTSGGAYEQYF.

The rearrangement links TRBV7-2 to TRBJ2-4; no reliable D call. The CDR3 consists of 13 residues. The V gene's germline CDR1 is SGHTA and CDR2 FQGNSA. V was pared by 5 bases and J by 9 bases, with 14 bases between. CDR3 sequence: CASSDDPTAIQYF. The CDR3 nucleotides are TGTGCCAGCAGCGACGACCCGACGGCCATTCAGTACTTC.

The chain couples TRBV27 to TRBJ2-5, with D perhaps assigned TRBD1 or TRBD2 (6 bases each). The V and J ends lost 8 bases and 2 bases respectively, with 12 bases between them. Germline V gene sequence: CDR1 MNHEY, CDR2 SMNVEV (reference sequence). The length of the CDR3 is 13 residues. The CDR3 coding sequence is TGTGCCAGCCGGGGGACAAATCAAGAGACCCAGTACTTC. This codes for CASRGTNQETQYF.

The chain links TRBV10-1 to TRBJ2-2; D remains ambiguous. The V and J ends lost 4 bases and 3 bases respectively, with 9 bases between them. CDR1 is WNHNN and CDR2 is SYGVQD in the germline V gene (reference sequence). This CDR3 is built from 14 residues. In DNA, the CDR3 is TGCGCCAGCAGTGCCTCACGCCACACCGGGGAGCTGTTTTTT. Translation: CASSASRHTGELFF.

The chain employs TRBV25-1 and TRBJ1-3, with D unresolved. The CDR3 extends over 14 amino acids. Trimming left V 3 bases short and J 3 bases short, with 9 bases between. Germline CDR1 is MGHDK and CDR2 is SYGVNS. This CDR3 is CASSDGQLGNTIYF. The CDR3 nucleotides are TGTGCCAGCAGTGATGGTCAGCTTGGAAACACCATATATTTT.

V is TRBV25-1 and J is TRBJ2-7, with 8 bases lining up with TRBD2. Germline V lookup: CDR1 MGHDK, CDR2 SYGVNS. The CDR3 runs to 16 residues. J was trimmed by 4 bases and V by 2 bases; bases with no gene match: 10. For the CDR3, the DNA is TGTGCCAGCAGTGAAGCCGTAGCGGGGAGTAGGTACGAGCAGTACTTC. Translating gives CASSEAVAGSRYEQYF.

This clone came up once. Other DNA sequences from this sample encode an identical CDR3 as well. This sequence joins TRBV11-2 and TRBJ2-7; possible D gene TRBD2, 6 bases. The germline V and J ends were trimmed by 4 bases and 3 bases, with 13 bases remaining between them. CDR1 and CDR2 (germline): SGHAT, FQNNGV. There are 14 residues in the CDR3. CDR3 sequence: CASSSDYLSYEQYF. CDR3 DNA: TGTGCCAGCAGCTCGGACTATCTCAGCTACGAGCAGTACTTC.

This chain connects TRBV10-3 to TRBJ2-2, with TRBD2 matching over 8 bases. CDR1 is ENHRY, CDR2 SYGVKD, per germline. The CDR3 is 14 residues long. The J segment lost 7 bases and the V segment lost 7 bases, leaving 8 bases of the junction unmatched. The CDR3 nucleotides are TGTGCCATCACGGCGGGAGGACTCTTCGGGGAGCTGTTTTTT. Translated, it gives CAITAGGLFGELFF.

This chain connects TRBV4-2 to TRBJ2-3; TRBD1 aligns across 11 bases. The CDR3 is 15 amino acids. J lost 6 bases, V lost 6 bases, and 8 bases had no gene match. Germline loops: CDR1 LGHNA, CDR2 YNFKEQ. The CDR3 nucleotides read TGTGCCAGCAGTGAAGGACAGGGGGCTTTGGATACGCAGTATTTT. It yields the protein CASSEGQGALDTQYF.

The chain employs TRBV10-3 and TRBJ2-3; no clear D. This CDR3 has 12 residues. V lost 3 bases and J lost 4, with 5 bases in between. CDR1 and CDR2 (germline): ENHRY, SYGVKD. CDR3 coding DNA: TGTGCCATCAGTGACGGGTCAGATACGCAGTATTTT. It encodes CAISDGSDTQYF.

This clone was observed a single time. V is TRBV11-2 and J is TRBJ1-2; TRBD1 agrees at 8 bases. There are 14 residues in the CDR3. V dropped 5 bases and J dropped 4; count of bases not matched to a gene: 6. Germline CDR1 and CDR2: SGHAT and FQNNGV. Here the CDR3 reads CASSPLQGAYGYTF. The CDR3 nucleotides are TGTGCCAGCAGCCCACTCCAGGGGGCCTATGGCTACACCTTC.

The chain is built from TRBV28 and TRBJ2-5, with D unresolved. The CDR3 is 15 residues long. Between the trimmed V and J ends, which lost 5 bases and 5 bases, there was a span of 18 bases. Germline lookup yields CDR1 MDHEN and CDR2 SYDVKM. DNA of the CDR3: TGTGCCAGCAGTCTACCCCCGATTCGGTTGGAGACCCAGTACTTC. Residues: CASSLPPIRLETQYF.

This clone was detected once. Here the CDR3 reads CASSLGADPSYNEQFF. The CDR3 DNA sequence: TGTGCCAGCAGCCTTGGCGCTGATCCCTCCTACAATGAGCAGTTCTTC. J is TRBJ2-1 and V is TRBV5-5; no clear D gene. The CDR3 runs 16 residues. Germline CDR1 SGHKS, CDR2 YYEKEE (reference sequence). V was cut by 4 bases and J by 0 bases, with 14 bases left in between.

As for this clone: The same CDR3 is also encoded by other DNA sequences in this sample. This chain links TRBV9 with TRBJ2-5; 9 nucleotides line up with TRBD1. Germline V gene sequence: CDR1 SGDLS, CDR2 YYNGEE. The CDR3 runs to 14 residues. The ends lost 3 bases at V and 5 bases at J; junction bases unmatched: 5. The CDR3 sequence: CASSATGGKETQYF. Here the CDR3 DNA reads TGTGCCAGCAGCGCAACAGGGGGCAAGGAGACCCAGTACTTC.

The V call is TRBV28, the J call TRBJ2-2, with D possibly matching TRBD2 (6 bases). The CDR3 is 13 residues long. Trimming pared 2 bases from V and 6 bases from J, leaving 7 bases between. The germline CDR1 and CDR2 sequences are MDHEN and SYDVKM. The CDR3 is CASSLGRPGELFF. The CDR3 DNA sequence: TGTGCCAGCAGTTTAGGGAGGCCCGGGGAGCTGTTTTTT.

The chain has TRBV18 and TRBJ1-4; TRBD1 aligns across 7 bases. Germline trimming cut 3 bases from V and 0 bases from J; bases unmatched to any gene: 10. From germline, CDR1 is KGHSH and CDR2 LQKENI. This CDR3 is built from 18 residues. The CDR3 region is CASSPWTGSKSTNEKLFF. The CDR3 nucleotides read TGTGCCAGCTCACCTTGGACAGGTTCAAAGTCAACTAATGAAAAACTGTTTTTT. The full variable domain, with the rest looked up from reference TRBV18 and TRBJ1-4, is NAGVMQNPRHLVRRRGQEARLRCSPMKGHSHVYWYRQLPEEGLKFMVYLQKENIIDESGMPKERFSAEFPKEGPSILRIQQVVRGDSAAYFCASSPWTGSKSTNEKLFFGSGTQLSVL.

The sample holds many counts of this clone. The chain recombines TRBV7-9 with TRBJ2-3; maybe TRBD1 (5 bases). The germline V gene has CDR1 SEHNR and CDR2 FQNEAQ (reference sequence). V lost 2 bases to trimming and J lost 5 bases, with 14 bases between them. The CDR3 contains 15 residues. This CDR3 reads CASSLPRAQGDTQYF. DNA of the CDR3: TGTGCCAGCAGCTTACCTAGGGCTCAGGGAGATACGCAGTATTTT.

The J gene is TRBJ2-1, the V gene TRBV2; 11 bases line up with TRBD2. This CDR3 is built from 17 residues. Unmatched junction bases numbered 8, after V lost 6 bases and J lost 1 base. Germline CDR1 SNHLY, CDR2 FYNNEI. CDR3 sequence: CASSGLAGLGSYNEQFF. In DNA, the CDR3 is TGTGCCAGCAGCGGACTAGCGGGCCTGGGATCCTACAATGAGCAGTTCTTC.

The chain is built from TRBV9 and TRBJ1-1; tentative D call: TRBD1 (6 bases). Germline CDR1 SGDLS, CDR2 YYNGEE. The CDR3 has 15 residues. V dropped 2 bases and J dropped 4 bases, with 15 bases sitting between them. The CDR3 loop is CASSVEGRGITEAFF. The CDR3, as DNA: TGTGCCAGCAGCGTTGAGGGGAGGGGGATCACTGAAGCTTTCTTT. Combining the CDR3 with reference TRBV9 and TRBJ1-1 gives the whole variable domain DSGVTQTPKHLITATGQRVTLRCSPRSGDLSVYWYQQSLDQGLQFLIQYYNGEERAKGNILERFSAQQFPDLHSELNLSSLELGDSALYFCASSVEGRGITEAFFGQGTRLTVV.

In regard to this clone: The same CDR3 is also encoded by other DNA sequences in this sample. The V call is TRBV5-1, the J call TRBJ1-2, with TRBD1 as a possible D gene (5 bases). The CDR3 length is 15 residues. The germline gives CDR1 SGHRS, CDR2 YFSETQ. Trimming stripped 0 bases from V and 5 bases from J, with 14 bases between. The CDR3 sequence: CASSLEGTLNYGYTF. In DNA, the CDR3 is TGCGCCAGCAGCTTGGAGGGGACTTTGAATTATGGCTACACCTTC.

The DNA of the CDR3 is TGTGCCAGCAGCTTAGATGCGGGGAAACAAGAGACCCAGTACTTC. It yields the protein CASSLDAGKQETQYF. This sequence joins TRBV5-5 and TRBJ2-5; possible D gene TRBD2, 6 bases. The germline CDR1 and CDR2 sequences are SGHKS and YYEKEE (reference sequence). The CDR3 has 15 residues. Between the trimmed V and J ends, which lost 2 bases and 2 bases, there was a span of 13 bases.